Here is one TCR beta chain with its context. These data come from a study of TIL therapy for anti-PD-1-resistant metastatic lung cancer. About the study: Median tumor PD-L1 proportion score was about 6%.

CDR3 length equals 14 residues. Trimming shortened V by 8 bases and J by 3 bases, and 14 bases separated the two germline ends. Germline V lookup: CDR1 MNHEY, CDR2 SVGAGI. Time point in this sample: pre-treatment sample, taken before nivolumab and TIL therapy. Sequencing used immunoSEQ v3. Survey-level samples got roughly 1.9 million read pairs; deep-level samples got about 4.5-6.5 million. TCRdb's table, derived via immunoSEQ multiplex PCR, lists solely in-frame clones and lacks some. The sample has 35,000 to 55,000 clones; around 80% are singletons. The starting material was blood, obtained at baseline. This sequence originates from a man in his 70s with non-small cell lung cancer. The gene calls are TRBV6-5 and TRBJ1-5; D may be TRBD1 (5 bases). The CDR3 here is CASAGGFDNQPQHF. DNA of the CDR3: TGTGCCAGCGCGGGGGGATTTGACAATCAGCCCCAGCATTTT.